A selection of T cell receptor beta chains follows, all from one sample in a study of molecular identifiers for immune sequencing clone quantification. TCRdb re-analysed the PCR reads in MiXCR, keeping a single row per CDR3 protein. The table lists over 300,000 distinct CDR3 sequences, 24% of them singletons. The specimen was naive CD8+ T cells from blood, with Jurkat cell RNA spiked in. Every receptor here comes from a human donor in good health. Some libraries in this study had Jurkat cell RNA spiked in. Both conserved end residues are part of each CDR3. D genes are given only for firm matches. Clone size is stated in some rows and not others, as once, few, many or a class when expanded.

J gene: TRBJ2-2; D gene: .; clone size: .; CDR3 length: 15; V gene: TRBV7-9; CDR3 DNA: TGTGCCAGCAGCTTTTGGGGGCCCGACACCGGGGGGCTGTTTTTT; CDR3 protein: CASSFWGPDTGGLFF
J gene: TRBJ2-3; D gene: TRBD1; clone size: many; CDR3 length: 16; V gene: TRBV6-5; CDR3 DNA: TGTGCCAGCAGTTATGATAGGGACAGCGGCACAGATACGCAGTATTTT; CDR3 protein: CASSYDRDSGTDTQYF
J gene: TRBJ2-1; D gene: TRBD2; clone size: .; CDR3 length: 15; V gene: TRBV11-2; CDR3 DNA: TGTGCCAGCAGCCCCCCGGCACTAGCGGGGATAAATCGTTTCTTC; CDR3 protein: CASSPPALAGINRFF
J gene: TRBJ1-1; D gene: TRBD1; clone size: .; CDR3 length: 16; V gene: TRBV27; CDR3 DNA: TGTGCCAGCCAACAGGGGGCGCCCCCTGTGGACACTGAAGCTTTCTTT; CDR3 protein: CASQQGAPPVDTEAFF
J gene: TRBJ2-5; D gene: .; clone size: .; CDR3 length: 16; V gene: TRBV18; CDR3 DNA: TGTGCCAGCTCACCTCAATCCCACGCGGACCCGAAGACCCAGTGCTTC; CDR3 protein: CASSPQSHADPKTQCF
J gene: TRBJ1-3; D gene: .; clone size: many; CDR3 length: 13; V gene: TRBV12-3/TRBV12-4; CDR3 DNA: TGTGCCAGCAGTTTACTCTCTGGAAACACCATATATTTT; CDR3 protein: CASSLLSGNTIYF
J gene: TRBJ1-1; D gene: .; clone size: many; CDR3 length: 12; V gene: TRBV29-1; CDR3 DNA: TGCAGCGCCAAAGCACAGGGTGCTGAAGCTTTCTTT; CDR3 protein: CSAKAQGAEAFF
J gene: TRBJ2-3; D gene: .; clone size: .; CDR3 length: 16; V gene: TRBV11-2; CDR3 DNA: TGTGCCAGCAGCGCCCCTGGCAGGGTTGGGGCAGATACGCAGTATTTT; CDR3 protein: CASSAPGRVGADTQYF
J gene: TRBJ1-1; D gene: TRBD1; clone size: many; CDR3 length: 13; V gene: TRBV12-3/TRBV12-4; CDR3 DNA: TGTGCCAGCAACTGGGACAGGGTGACTGAAGCTTTCTTT; CDR3 protein: CASNWDRVTEAFF
J gene: TRBJ2-7; D gene: TRBD2; clone size: many; CDR3 length: 14; V gene: TRBV27; CDR3 DNA: TGTGCCAGCAGCGGACTAGCGGCCCTCTACGAGCAGTACTTC; CDR3 protein: CASSGLAALYEQYF
J gene: TRBJ2-5; D gene: TRBD2; clone size: .; CDR3 length: 15; V gene: TRBV7-6; CDR3 DNA: TGTGCCAGCAGCTTAGTTCCGGCGGGGGAAGAGACCCGGTACTTC; CDR3 protein: CASSLVPAGEETRYF
J gene: TRBJ1-1; D gene: .; clone size: .; CDR3 length: 18; V gene: TRBV6-5; CDR3 DNA: TGTGCCAGCAGTTACCGTGCCTATCCCGGGACATCCAACACTGAAGCTTTCTTT; CDR3 protein: CASSYRAYPGTSNTEAFF
J gene: TRBJ2-7; D gene: .; clone size: few; CDR3 length: 13; V gene: TRBV20-1; CDR3 DNA: TGCAGTGCTCCCCAGGGAATGGCCCACGAGCAGTACTTC; CDR3 protein: CSAPQGMAHEQYF
J gene: TRBJ1-1; D gene: TRBD1; clone size: many; CDR3 length: 12; V gene: TRBV28; CDR3 DNA: TGTGCCAGCAGTCCGGGACAGGTTGAAGCTTTCTTT; CDR3 protein: CASSPGQVEAFF
J gene: TRBJ2-1; D gene: TRBD2; clone size: .; CDR3 length: 19; V gene: TRBV4-3; CDR3 DNA: TGCGCCAGCAGCCAATGGATGGGAATGACTAGCGGGAGGGCCGGCGAGCAGTTCTTC; CDR3 protein: CASSQWMGMTSGRAGEQFF
J gene: TRBJ1-1; D gene: .; clone size: .; CDR3 length: 18; V gene: TRBV5-3; CDR3 DNA: TGTGCCAGCAGCCCTACTGACCTAACCCCGGTAGCAAGTTCTGAAGCTTTCTTT; CDR3 protein: CASSPTDLTPVASSEAFF
J gene: TRBJ1-5; D gene: TRBD1; clone size: many; CDR3 length: 17; V gene: TRBV20-1; CDR3 DNA: TGCAGTGCTAGAGATGGGGACAGGGCTTATAGCAATCAGCCCCAGCATTTT; CDR3 protein: CSARDGDRAYSNQPQHF
J gene: TRBJ1-2; D gene: TRBD1; clone size: .; CDR3 length: 18; V gene: TRBV7-6; CDR3 DNA: TGTGCCAGCAGCCCAATCCCGGGACAGGGGGCTATGTTCTATGGCTACACCTTC; CDR3 protein: CASSPIPGQGAMFYGYTF
J gene: TRBJ2-1; D gene: .; clone size: many; CDR3 length: 15; V gene: TRBV5-6; CDR3 DNA: TGTGCCAGCAGTCTCCGTCCCTTCGGCTACAATGAGCAGTTCTTC; CDR3 protein: CASSLRPFGYNEQFF
J gene: TRBJ2-3; D gene: TRBD2; clone size: .; CDR3 length: 18; V gene: TRBV5-1; CDR3 DNA: TGCGCCAGCAGCTTGGAAACTAGCGGGGTTTGGGGCACAGATACGCAGTATTTT; CDR3 protein: CASSLETSGVWGTDTQYF
J gene: TRBJ1-5; D gene: .; clone size: .; CDR3 length: 15; V gene: TRBV28; CDR3 DNA: TGTGCCAGCAGTTTGGGCGGCTACTACGATCAGCCCCAGCATTTT; CDR3 protein: CASSLGGYYDQPQHF
J gene: TRBJ2-7; D gene: .; clone size: many; CDR3 length: 15; V gene: TRBV7-9; CDR3 DNA: TGTGCCAGCAGCTCTCCGGCCGACCCGGACTACGAGCAGTACTTC; CDR3 protein: CASSSPADPDYEQYF
J gene: TRBJ1-1; D gene: .; clone size: .; CDR3 length: 15; V gene: TRBV7-9; CDR3 DNA: TGTGCCAGCAGCTCAGAAGACACTACGGGCACTGAAGCTTTCTTT; CDR3 protein: CASSSEDTTGTEAFF
J gene: TRBJ2-7; D gene: .; clone size: few; CDR3 length: 14; V gene: TRBV4-1; CDR3 DNA: TGCGCCAGCAGCCAAGTGGCCAGGGGTTACGAGCAGTACTTC; CDR3 protein: CASSQVARGYEQYF
J gene: TRBJ1-5; D gene: .; clone size: .; CDR3 length: 16; V gene: TRBV18; CDR3 DNA: TGTGCCAGCTCACCACGGGGGGTGGTGAAGGATCAGCCCCAGCATTTT; CDR3 protein: CASSPRGVVKDQPQHF
J gene: TRBJ2-5; D gene: .; clone size: .; CDR3 length: 14; V gene: TRBV24-1; CDR3 DNA: TGTGCCACCAGTGGACAGAAAGACCAAGAGACCCAGCACTTC; CDR3 protein: CATSGQKDQETQHF
J gene: TRBJ1-2; D gene: .; clone size: many; CDR3 length: 13; V gene: TRBV12-3/TRBV12-4; CDR3 DNA: TGTGCCAGCAGCCTCTTTATGAGGAATGGCTACACCTTC; CDR3 protein: CASSLFMRNGYTF
J gene: TRBJ2-5; D gene: TRBD2; clone size: many; CDR3 length: 19; V gene: TRBV7-8; CDR3 DNA: TGTGCCAGCAGCTTAGCTGTTGGGTCTAGCGGATCGTACCAAGAGACCCAGTACTTC; CDR3 protein: CASSLAVGSSGSYQETQYF
J gene: TRBJ2-7; D gene: TRBD1; clone size: .; CDR3 length: 15; V gene: TRBV5-8; CDR3 DNA: TGTGCCAGCAGGAACCGGGACAGGGGTGCCTACGAGCAGTACTTC; CDR3 protein: CASRNRDRGAYEQYF
J gene: TRBJ2-7; D gene: TRBD2; clone size: .; CDR3 length: 17; V gene: TRBV7-9; CDR3 DNA: TGTGCCAGCAGCCTCAGGACTAGCGGGAGGGCCGCGGTCGAGCAGTACTTC; CDR3 protein: CASSLRTSGRAAVEQYF
J gene: TRBJ2-1; D gene: TRBD2; clone size: .; CDR3 length: 18; V gene: TRBV9; CDR3 DNA: TGTGCCAGCAGCGAACCACCTTTTGGCGGGGGTTCCTACAATGAGCAGTTCTTC; CDR3 protein: CASSEPPFGGGSYNEQFF
J gene: TRBJ2-1; D gene: .; clone size: few; CDR3 length: 11; V gene: TRBV11-2; CDR3 DNA: TGTGCCAGCAGCTTTCAAGATGAGCAGTTCTTC; CDR3 protein: CASSFQDEQFF
J gene: TRBJ2-3; D gene: TRBD2; clone size: .; CDR3 length: 14; V gene: TRBV27; CDR3 DNA: TGTGCCAGCAAAATACTAGCGGGCACAGATACGCAGTATTTT; CDR3 protein: CASKILAGTDTQYF
J gene: TRBJ2-5; D gene: .; clone size: many; CDR3 length: 13; V gene: TRBV6-5; CDR3 DNA: TGTGCCAGCAGGAGTCGGAGTCGAGAGACCCAGTACTTC; CDR3 protein: CASRSRSRETQYF
J gene: TRBJ2-3; D gene: .; clone size: many; CDR3 length: 14; V gene: TRBV29-1; CDR3 DNA: TGCAGCGTTGTTGCCCGCGAACACACAGATACGCAGTATTTT; CDR3 protein: CSVVAREHTDTQYF
J gene: TRBJ2-7; D gene: .; clone size: .; CDR3 length: 12; V gene: TRBV3-1; CDR3 DNA: TGTGCCAGCAGCCAAGAAGGACACGAGCAGTACTTC; CDR3 protein: CASSQEGHEQYF
J gene: TRBJ2-5; D gene: .; clone size: .; CDR3 length: 15; V gene: TRBV7-9; CDR3 DNA: TGTACCAGCAGCCCCCCCCCGAGGGCGTTGGAGACCCAGTACTTC; CDR3 protein: CTSSPPPRALETQYF
J gene: TRBJ2-3; D gene: .; clone size: many; CDR3 length: 14; V gene: TRBV12-3/TRBV12-4; CDR3 DNA: TGTGCCAGCGTACCGGGCGCTAGCACAGATACGCAGTATTTT; CDR3 protein: CASVPGASTDTQYF
J gene: TRBJ2-1; D gene: TRBD2; clone size: once; CDR3 length: 15; V gene: TRBV5-6; CDR3 DNA: TGTGCCAGCAGCTTGATCGGACTAGCAGACAATGAGCAGTTCTTC; CDR3 protein: CASSLIGLADNEQFF
J gene: TRBJ2-7; D gene: .; clone size: few; CDR3 length: 13; V gene: TRBV19; CDR3 DNA: TGTGCCAGTAGTATCTGGACCACGTCGGAGCAGTACTTC; CDR3 protein: CASSIWTTSEQYF
J gene: TRBJ2-7; D gene: TRBD2; clone size: many; CDR3 length: 14; V gene: TRBV5-6; CDR3 DNA: TGTGCCAGCAGCAAAGCGGGATACCGATACGAGCAGTACTTC; CDR3 protein: CASSKAGYRYEQYF
J gene: TRBJ2-7; D gene: .; clone size: .; CDR3 length: 13; V gene: TRBV20-1; CDR3 DNA: TGCAGTGCTAGAGACCAGAGCTCCTACGAGCAGCACTTC; CDR3 protein: CSARDQSSYEQHF
J gene: TRBJ2-1; D gene: .; clone size: many; CDR3 length: 15; V gene: TRBV15; CDR3 DNA: TGTGCCACCAGCAGTAAACCAATGGGGTACAATGAGCAGTTCTTC; CDR3 protein: CATSSKPMGYNEQFF
J gene: TRBJ2-3; D gene: TRBD2; clone size: .; CDR3 length: 16; V gene: TRBV27; CDR3 DNA: TGTGCCAGCGGTTCGACTAGCGGGGGCTCCACAGATACGCAGTATTTT; CDR3 protein: CASGSTSGGSTDTQYF
J gene: TRBJ1-1; D gene: .; clone size: few; CDR3 length: 12; V gene: TRBV7-9; CDR3 DNA: TGTGCCAGCAGCTTGTATGCGGCTGAAGCTTTCTTT; CDR3 protein: CASSLYAAEAFF